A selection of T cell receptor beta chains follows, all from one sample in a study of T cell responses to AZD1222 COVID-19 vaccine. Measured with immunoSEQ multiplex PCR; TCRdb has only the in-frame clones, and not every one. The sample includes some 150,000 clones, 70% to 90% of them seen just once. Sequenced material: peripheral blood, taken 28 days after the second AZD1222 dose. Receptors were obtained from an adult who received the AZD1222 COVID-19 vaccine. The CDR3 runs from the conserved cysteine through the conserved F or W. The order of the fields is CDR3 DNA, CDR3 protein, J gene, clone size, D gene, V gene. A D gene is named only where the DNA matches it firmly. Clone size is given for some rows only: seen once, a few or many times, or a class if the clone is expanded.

cdr3_nt: TGTGCCAGCAGTTTAATGGGCCTCTACGAGCAGTACTTC; cdr3_aa: CASSLMGLYEQYF; j_call: TRBJ2-7; clone_size: NA; d_call: NA; v_call: TRBV27
cdr3_nt: TGTGCCAGCAGCACAGGGAGGGGTAACTCTGGAAACACCATATATTTT; cdr3_aa: CASSTGRGNSGNTIYF; j_call: TRBJ1-3; clone_size: NA; d_call: NA; v_call: TRBV7-8
cdr3_nt: TGTGCCAGTAGTGCCTACAGAGGGACAGGGACCACTGAAGCTTTCTTT; cdr3_aa: CASSAYRGTGTTEAFF; j_call: TRBJ1-1; clone_size: once; d_call: TRBD1; v_call: TRBV19
cdr3_nt: TGTGCCAGCAGCTCAATCCGGGGAGCGAACACTGAAGCTTTCTTT; cdr3_aa: CASSSIRGANTEAFF; j_call: TRBJ1-1; clone_size: NA; d_call: NA; v_call: TRBV7-2
cdr3_nt: TGTGCCAGCAGCCCCGGGGGGGATGGCTACACCTTC; cdr3_aa: CASSPGGDGYTF; j_call: TRBJ1-2; clone_size: NA; d_call: NA; v_call: TRBV9
cdr3_nt: TGTGCCAGCAGCTTAGACGGGACAGGGGTCTATGGCTACACCTTC; cdr3_aa: CASSLDGTGVYGYTF; j_call: TRBJ1-2; clone_size: once; d_call: TRBD1; v_call: TRBV7-9
cdr3_nt: TGCGCCAGCAGCTCCGAGGGCGGGGAGCTGTTTTTT; cdr3_aa: CASSSEGGELFF; j_call: TRBJ2-2; clone_size: NA; d_call: NA; v_call: TRBV5-1
cdr3_nt: TGTGCCAGCAGGGGAACAGGGCGGGCTGAAGCTTTCTTT; cdr3_aa: CASRGTGRAEAFF; j_call: TRBJ1-1; clone_size: NA; d_call: NA; v_call: TRBV2
cdr3_nt: TGTGCCAGCAGCCGGGACGAAAATTCACCCCTCCACTTT; cdr3_aa: CASSRDENSPLHF; j_call: TRBJ1-6; clone_size: NA; d_call: NA; v_call: TRBV7-2
cdr3_nt: TGTGCCAGTACCTATCAATTAGGGGACGGCTACACCTTC; cdr3_aa: CASTYQLGDGYTF; j_call: TRBJ1-2; clone_size: few; d_call: NA; v_call: TRBV9
cdr3_nt: TGTGCCAGTAGTATCGGGATGGTAGAAGGAGATACGCAGTATTTT; cdr3_aa: CASSIGMVEGDTQYF; j_call: TRBJ2-3; clone_size: NA; d_call: NA; v_call: TRBV19
cdr3_nt: TGTGCTAGTGGCCAGACAGTCTATGAAGCTTTCTTT; cdr3_aa: CASGQTVYEAFF; j_call: TRBJ1-1; clone_size: once; d_call: NA; v_call: TRBV12-5
cdr3_nt: TGTGCCTGGAGTGTAGGTTGGGACACACTGTTTTTT; cdr3_aa: CAWSVGWDTLFF; j_call: TRBJ1-4; clone_size: NA; d_call: NA; v_call: TRBV30
cdr3_nt: TGTGCCACCCGGTTAGGGGGACAGGGCACTGAAGCTTTCTTT; cdr3_aa: CATRLGGQGTEAFF; j_call: TRBJ1-1; clone_size: once; d_call: TRBD1; v_call: TRBV7-2
cdr3_nt: TGTGCCAGCAGCTTGTCTAGGGTCTCGGCACCCCTCCACTTT; cdr3_aa: CASSLSRVSAPLHF; j_call: TRBJ1-6; clone_size: NA; d_call: NA; v_call: TRBV7-6
cdr3_nt: TGTGCCAGTAGTATAGTTTTCCCTCGGGGCGAGAACACTGAAGCTTTCTTT; cdr3_aa: CASSIVFPRGENTEAFF; j_call: TRBJ1-1; clone_size: NA; d_call: NA; v_call: TRBV19
cdr3_nt: TGCGCCAGCAGCCCTGGGAACTGCCAGTACTTC; cdr3_aa: CASSPGNCQYF; j_call: TRBJ2-4; clone_size: NA; d_call: NA; v_call: TRBV23-1
cdr3_nt: TGTGCCAGTAGCACCCCGGACAGCGCCGCAACTAATGAAAAACTGTTTTTT; cdr3_aa: CASSTPDSAATNEKLFF; j_call: TRBJ1-4; clone_size: NA; d_call: NA; v_call: TRBV19
cdr3_nt: TGTGCCAGCAGCCCAGGAAGGTTTTTTGAGCAGTTCTTC; cdr3_aa: CASSPGRFFEQFF; j_call: TRBJ2-1; clone_size: NA; d_call: NA; v_call: TRBV12-3/TRBV12-4
cdr3_nt: TGTGCCTCCTCCCCCCGAGACAGGGGAAATCAGCCCCAGCATTTT; cdr3_aa: CASSPRDRGNQPQHF; j_call: TRBJ1-5; clone_size: NA; d_call: TRBD1; v_call: TRBV30
cdr3_nt: TGTGCCAGCACCGCACTAGCGGGGTGGGAGACCCAGTACTTC; cdr3_aa: CASTALAGWETQYF; j_call: TRBJ2-5; clone_size: NA; d_call: TRBD2; v_call: TRBV6-6
cdr3_nt: TGCGCCAGCAGCCAAGTGGCGGATGGGGGGGCGTTCGGCACTGAAGCTTTCTTT; cdr3_aa: CASSQVADGGAFGTEAFF; j_call: TRBJ1-1; clone_size: NA; d_call: NA; v_call: TRBV4-1
cdr3_nt: TGTGCCAGCAGCTTGATTCTGAACACTGAAGCTTTCTTT; cdr3_aa: CASSLILNTEAFF; j_call: TRBJ1-1; clone_size: NA; d_call: NA; v_call: TRBV7-9
cdr3_nt: TGTGCCAGCAGCGTAGGGGGTGGCGGCACTGAAGCTTTCTTT; cdr3_aa: CASSVGGGGTEAFF; j_call: TRBJ1-1; clone_size: once; d_call: NA; v_call: TRBV9
cdr3_nt: TGTGCCAGTAGTATGGTTAGCAATCAGCCCCAGCATTTT; cdr3_aa: CASSMVSNQPQHF; j_call: TRBJ1-5; clone_size: NA; d_call: NA; v_call: TRBV19
cdr3_nt: TGTGCCAGCAGCGGAGGCTGGGGTATGAACACTGAAGCTTTCTTT; cdr3_aa: CASSGGWGMNTEAFF; j_call: TRBJ1-1; clone_size: NA; d_call: NA; v_call: TRBV7-2
cdr3_nt: TGTGCCTGGAGTCAAGTGGGTACTGAAGCTTTCTTT; cdr3_aa: CAWSQVGTEAFF; j_call: TRBJ1-1; clone_size: once; d_call: NA; v_call: TRBV30